Shown below are 25 T cell receptor beta chains from a single sample sequenced in a study of control samples from healthy donors and cancer patients. The repertoire was sequenced with immunoSEQ multiplex PCR; TCRdb's copy has only in-frame clones and lacks some. The data hold approximately 110,000 clones, with 90% observed a single time. Input material: blood. The receptors come from a human donor in good health. The donor label of this sample is uncertain.

In its sample, this clone was seen once. This chain connects TRBV7-9 to TRBJ1-1; the D is unclear. V was pared by 5 bases and J by 6 bases, with 13 bases between. There are 13 residues in the CDR3. Germline assignment: CDR1 SEHNR and CDR2 FQNEAQ (reference sequence). The CDR3 bases are TGTGCCAGCAGCCCCCCAGGTGGAGCTGAAGCTTTCTTT. This encodes CASSPPGGAEAFF.

The chain uses TRBV29-1 and TRBJ1-5, with 10 bases matching TRBD1. Trimming at V came to 6 bases and at J to 2 bases, leaving 4 bases not matched to a gene. Germline CDR1 SQVTM, CDR2 ANQGSEA. The CDR3 runs 14 residues. The CDR3 nucleotides are TGCAGCGTCGCGACAGGGGGCGGCAATCAGCCCCAGCATTTT. It encodes CSVATGGGNQPQHF.

V usage is TRBV7-2 and J usage is TRBJ2-5; D is perhaps TRBD2 (5 bases). The CDR3 runs to 13 residues. Looked up from germline, CDR1 is SGHTA and CDR2 is FQGNSA. The V and J ends lost 4 bases and 4 bases respectively, with 10 bases between them. DNA of the CDR3: TGTGCCAGCAGCTATCGACTAACAGAGACCCAGTACTTC. Its translation is CASSYRLTETQYF.

This clone was picked up one time. The chain combines TRBV7-3 with TRBJ2-3; D unresolved. Germline CDR1 is SGHTA and CDR2 is FQGTGA. CDR3 length: 18 residues. V was cut by 1 base and J by 0 bases, with 17 bases left in between. CDR3 loop: CASSLKVYSPFSTDTQYF. CDR3 bases: TGTGCCAGCAGCTTAAAGGTCTACAGCCCTTTTAGCACAGATACGCAGTATTTT.

This clone was found once. The gene calls are TRBV30 and TRBJ2-1; D remains ambiguous. V dropped 1 base and J dropped 6 bases, with 7 bases sitting between them. The CDR3 is 12 residues long. CDR1 and CDR2 (germline): GTSNPN, SVGIG (reference sequence). CDR3 sequence: CAWSGNSNEQFF. The CDR3 DNA sequence: TGTGCCTGGAGTGGAAATAGCAATGAGCAGTTCTTC. The full variable domain, with the rest looked up from reference TRBV30 and TRBJ2-1, is SQTIHQWPATLVQPVGSPLSLECTVEGTSNPNLYWYRQAAGRGLQLLFYSVGIGQISSEVPQNLSASRPQDRQFILSSKKLLLSDSGFYLCAWSGNSNEQFFGPGTRLTVL.

The chain couples TRBV6-5 to TRBJ1-1, with D unresolved. CDR1 and CDR2 from the germline V gene are MNHEY and SVGAGI. V lost 5 bases and J lost 11, with 12 bases in between. The CDR3 loop spans 11 amino acids. The CDR3: CASSHGTDAFF. CDR3 bases: TGTGCCAGCAGTCACGGTACAGACGCTTTCTTT.

The chain carries TRBV4-1 and TRBJ1-3; no clear D. The CDR3 extends over 16 amino acids. The V end lost 3 bases, the J end lost 4 bases, and 16 bases lay between the germline ends. Germline V CDR1 and CDR2: MGHRA, YSYEKL. The chain's CDR3 is CASSHVRSDPGNTIYF. Written as DNA, the CDR3 is TGCGCCAGCAGCCACGTGAGGAGTGACCCCGGAAACACCATATATTTT.

The V call is TRBV2, the J call TRBJ1-1, with 7 bases that match TRBD1. The CDR3 runs to 17 residues. V lost 2 bases to trimming and J lost 0 bases; unmatched junction nucleotides: 9. Per germline, CDR1 SNHLY and CDR2 FYNNEI. The CDR3 sequence: CASSERGGRDMNTEAFF. CDR3 DNA: TGTGCCAGCAGTGAACGAGGGGGCCGGGACATGAACACTGAAGCTTTCTTT. Full variable domain (remainder filled in from reference TRBV2 and TRBJ1-1): EPEVTQTPSHQVTQMGQEVILRCVPISNHLYFYWYRQILGQKVEFLVSFYNNEISEKSEIFDDQFSVERPDGSNFTLKIRSTKLEDSAMYFCASSERGGRDMNTEAFFGQGTRLTVV.

V and J are TRBV14 and TRBJ1-2, with 8 nucleotides matching TRBD1. The V segment lost 4 bases and the J segment 3 bases; nucleotides outside the gene matches: 4. The CDR3 extends over 14 amino acids. Germline lookup yields CDR1 SGHDN and CDR2 FVKESK. CDR3 in amino acids: CASSLGQGYYGYTF. CDR3 bases: TGTGCCAGCAGCCTCGGACAGGGCTACTATGGCTACACCTTC.

The chain joins TRBV4-3 to TRBJ2-1; 10 bases are shared with TRBD2. The CDR3 has 16 amino acids. Germline values: CDR1 LGHNA, CDR2 YSLEER. V lost 0 bases to trimming and J lost 12 bases; unmatched junction nucleotides: 11. CDR3: CASSQEGGLAGAPQFF. The CDR3 DNA follows: TGCGCCAGCAGCCAAGAAGGTGGTCTAGCGGGGGCCCCGCAGTTCTTC.

The chain uses TRBV6-2 or TRBV6-3 and TRBJ2-7, with D possibly being TRBD2 (6 bases). From germline, CDR1 is MNHEY and CDR2 SVGEGT. Between the trimmed V and J ends, which lost 6 bases and 0 bases, there was a span of 12 bases. The CDR3 is 14 residues long. DNA of the CDR3: TGTGCCAGCAGCAGAAGGGACTCCTCCTACGAGCAGTACGTC. This codes for CASSRRDSSYEQYV.

V usage is TRBV11-2 and J usage is TRBJ1-3, with D perhaps TRBD1 (5 bases). Looked up from germline, CDR1 is SGHAT and CDR2 is FQNNGV. Trimming took 1 base from V and 1 from J, leaving 17 bases between them. CDR3 length equals 18 residues. CDR3 sequence (DNA): TGTGCCAGCAGCTTAGGCCCACCTTGGGGGGGTTCTGGAAACACCATATATTTT. Protein sequence: CASSLGPPWGGSGNTIYF.

The chain is built from TRBV18 and TRBJ1-4; 7 positions match TRBD1. Per the germline V gene, CDR1 is KGHSH and CDR2 is LQKENI. Losses at the gene ends were 4 bases for V and 12 bases for J; bases not matched to a gene: 2. This CDR3 has 11 amino acids. The CDR3 DNA follows: TGTGCCAGCTCACTCGACAGGGAACTGTTTTTT. It translates to CASSLDRELFF.

J is TRBJ2-5 and V is TRBV6-6; D is unresolved. Germline CDR1 MNHNY, CDR2 SVGAGI (reference sequence). This CDR3 is built from 15 residues. The V and J ends lost 0 bases and 3 bases respectively, with 11 bases between them. The CDR3 DNA reads TGTGCCAGCAGTTACTCCCGAATATTGGAAGAGACCCAGTACTTC. It encodes CASSYSRILEETQYF.

This clone was picked up one time. V gene TRBV30 combines with J gene TRBJ1-1; no firm D call. CDR1 is GTSNPN, CDR2 SVGIG, per germline (reference sequence). This CDR3 has 12 residues. The ends were cut back, 5 bases at V and 2 bases at J, with 9 bases in the middle. Written as DNA, the CDR3 is TGTGCCTGGGCGCGAGGAAACACTGAAGCTTTCTTT. This sequence encodes CAWARGNTEAFF.

This chain connects TRBV6-1 to TRBJ1-6, with D maybe TRBD1 (6 bases). CDR3 length: 16 amino acids. V was pared by 3 bases and J by 5 bases, with 14 bases between. CDR1 MNHNS and CDR2 SASEGT come from the germline V gene. CDR3 region: CASSEPPTGNNSPLHF. The CDR3 DNA sequence: TGTGCCAGCAGTGAGCCACCGACAGGAAATAATTCACCCCTCCACTTT.

This chain links TRBV6-2 or TRBV6-3 with TRBJ1-5; 8 bases line up with TRBD1. Looked up from germline, CDR1 is MNHEY and CDR2 is SVGEGT. This CDR3 spans 15 amino acids. The V segment lost 0 bases and the J segment 6 bases; nucleotides outside the gene matches: 4. The CDR3 DNA sequence: TGTGCCAGCAGTTACTCGACAGGGGAGGGTCAGCCCCAGCATTTT. Translation gives CASSYSTGEGQPQHF.

This rearrangement joins TRBV10-3 to TRBJ1-2, with a weak D call TRBD1 (6 bases). Deletions cut 7 bases from V and 3 bases from J, with 9 bases between. This CDR3 contains 12 residues. Germline V gene sequence: CDR1 ENHRY, CDR2 SYGVKD. The CDR3 here is CAIKQGDYGYTF. As DNA, the CDR3 is TGTGCCATCAAACAGGGAGACTATGGCTACACCTTC.

About this clone itself: The sample contains more than one DNA sequence encoding this CDR3. The V gene is TRBV18, the J gene TRBJ1-2; D unresolved. The CDR3 has 11 amino acids. Trimming removed 3 bases at V and 6 bases at J, with 5 bases between. Germline lookup yields CDR1 KGHSH and CDR2 LQKENI. The CDR3 reads CASSPSDGYTF. As DNA, the CDR3 is TGTGCCAGCTCACCTTCGGATGGCTACACCTTC.

J is TRBJ1-2 and V is TRBV10-1, with 7 bases lining up with TRBD1. J was trimmed by 4 bases and V by 4 bases; bases with no gene match: 3. The germline gives CDR1 WNHNN, CDR2 SYGVQD (reference sequence). The CDR3 is made up of 13 amino acids. CDR3 sequence reads: CASSAQGTYGYTF. Written as DNA, the CDR3 is TGCGCCAGCAGTGCACAGGGGACCTATGGCTACACCTTC.

The V and J genes are TRBV2 and TRBJ1-1; 7 positions match TRBD1. CDR3 length equals 14 residues. V trimming: 4 bases; J trimming: 2 bases; junction bases outside the gene matches: 4. CDR1 and CDR2 (germline): SNHLY, FYNNEI. The CDR3 here is CASSGQGANTEAFF. The CDR3 DNA is TGTGCCAGCAGTGGACAGGGAGCCAACACTGAAGCTTTCTTT.

The count of this clone is one. The V call is TRBV13, the J call TRBJ2-1; 8 bases line up with TRBD1. The junction had 11 bases not matched to a gene; V was cut back by 4 bases and J by 9 bases. Germline V gene data show CDR1 as PRHDT and CDR2 as FYEKMQ (reference sequence). The CDR3 is 15 amino acids. CDR3 in DNA: TGTGCCAGCAGCTCCCCGGACAGGGTCCCCTTTGAGCAGTTCTTC. Translating it yields CASSSPDRVPFEQFF.

The chain uses TRBV19 and TRBJ1-3; no definite D call. Germline CDR1 and CDR2: LNHDA and SQIVND (reference sequence). Trimming stripped 3 bases from V and 0 bases from J, with 9 bases between. The CDR3 has 15 residues. DNA for the CDR3: TGTGCCAGTAGTATCGGAGTCTTCTCTGGAAACACCATATATTTT. As protein: CASSIGVFSGNTIYF.

This chain uses TRBV2 with TRBJ1-2; D remains ambiguous. V was cut by 6 bases and J by 0 bases, with 11 bases left in between. Germline assignment: CDR1 SNHLY and CDR2 FYNNEI. CDR3 size: 14 residues. The CDR3 protein is CASREKTTNYGYTF. The CDR3 DNA reads as TGTGCCAGCAGGGAAAAAACCACTAACTATGGCTACACCTTC.

This sequence joins TRBV10-3 and TRBJ1-1; 9 bases line up with TRBD1. CDR1 is ENHRY and CDR2 is SYGVKD in the germline V gene. The junction had 4 bases not matched to a gene; V was cut back by 9 bases and J by 2 bases. The CDR3 extends over 13 amino acids. CDR3 sequence (DNA): TGTGCCATTCGACAGGGGGAAAACACTGAAGCTTTCTTT. As protein: CAIRQGENTEAFF.